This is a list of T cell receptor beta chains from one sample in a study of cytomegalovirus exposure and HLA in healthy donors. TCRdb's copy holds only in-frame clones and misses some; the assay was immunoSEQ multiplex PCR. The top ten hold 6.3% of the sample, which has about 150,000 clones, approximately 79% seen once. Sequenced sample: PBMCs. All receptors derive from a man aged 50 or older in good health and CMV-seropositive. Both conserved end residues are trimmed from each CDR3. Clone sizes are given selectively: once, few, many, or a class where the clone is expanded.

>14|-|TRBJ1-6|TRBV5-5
ASSHRQGWNNSPLH
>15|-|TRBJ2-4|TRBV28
ASSAIYYRARGNIQY
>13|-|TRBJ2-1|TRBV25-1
ASSAPADRVNEQF
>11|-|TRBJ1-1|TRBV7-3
ASSPGTGREAF
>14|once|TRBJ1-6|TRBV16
ASSQPGQGVNSPLH
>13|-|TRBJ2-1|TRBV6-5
ASSPRETQYNEQF
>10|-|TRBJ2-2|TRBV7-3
ASSSDTGELF
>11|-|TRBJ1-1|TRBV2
ASIGRLGGEAF
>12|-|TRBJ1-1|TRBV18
ASSPGGTGSEAF
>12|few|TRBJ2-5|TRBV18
ASSGTSEQETQY
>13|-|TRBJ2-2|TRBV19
ASKSQAPNTGELF
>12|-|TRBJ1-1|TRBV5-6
ASSFPRGGEGAF
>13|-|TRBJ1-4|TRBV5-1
ASSLGQGLNEKLF
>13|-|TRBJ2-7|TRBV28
ASSPDGTFSYEQY
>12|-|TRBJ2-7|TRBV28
ASSLSGGSHEQY
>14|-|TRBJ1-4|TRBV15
ATSRGQYTTNEKLF
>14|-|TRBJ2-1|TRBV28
ASSLPGQGAYNEQF
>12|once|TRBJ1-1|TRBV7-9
ASVPRGGHTEAF
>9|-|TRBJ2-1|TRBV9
ASSNRGEQF
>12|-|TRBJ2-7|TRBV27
ASSSRGQDYEQY
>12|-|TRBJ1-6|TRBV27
ASSLPTGNSPLH
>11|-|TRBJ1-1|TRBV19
ASSQERGLRAF
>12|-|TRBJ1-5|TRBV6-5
ASSYTGINQPQH
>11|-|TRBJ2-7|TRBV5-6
ASRDYSLYEQY
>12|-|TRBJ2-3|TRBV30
AWSVLSGADTQY
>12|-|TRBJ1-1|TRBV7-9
SSSSPRGIVEAF
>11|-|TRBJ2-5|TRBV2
ASSEGQKETQY
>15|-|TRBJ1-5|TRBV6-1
ASSGGTGIDSNQPQH
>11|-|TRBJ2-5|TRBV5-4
ASSGQGEETQY
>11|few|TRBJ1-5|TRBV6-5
ASGRGSNQPQH
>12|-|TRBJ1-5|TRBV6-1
ASSEVWQGQPQH
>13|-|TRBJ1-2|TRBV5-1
ASSLAGQGAYGYT
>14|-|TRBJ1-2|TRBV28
ASSLSAGAFNYGYT
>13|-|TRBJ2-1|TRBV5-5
ASSPRDRVYNEQF
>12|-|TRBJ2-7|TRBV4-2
ASSPRTGTYEQY
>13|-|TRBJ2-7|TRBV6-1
ASSEPGQVPYEQY
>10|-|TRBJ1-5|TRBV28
ASSYSNQPQH
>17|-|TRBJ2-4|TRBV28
ASSPVYVGSHQVKNIQY
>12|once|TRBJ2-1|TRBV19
ASSTSGSWNEQF
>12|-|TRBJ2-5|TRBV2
ASSEMGGKETQY
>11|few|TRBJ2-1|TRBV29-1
SVDAGSYNEQF
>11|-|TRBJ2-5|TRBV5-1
ASSLYRRETQY
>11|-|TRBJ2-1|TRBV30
AWSLAGDNEQF
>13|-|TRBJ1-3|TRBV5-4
ASSLYRASGNTIY
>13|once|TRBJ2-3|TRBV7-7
ASSLGTSFADTQY
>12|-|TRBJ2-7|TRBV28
ASTTEGQSYEQY
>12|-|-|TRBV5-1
ASSPLADSYEQY
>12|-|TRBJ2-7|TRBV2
ASSTGQGDDEQY
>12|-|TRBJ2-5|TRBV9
ASSVANELETQY
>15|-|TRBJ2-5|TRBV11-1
ASSPIVVKTRLETQY
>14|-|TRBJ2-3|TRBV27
ASSLGTSGPGDTQY
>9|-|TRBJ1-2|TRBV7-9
SSSLMRGYT